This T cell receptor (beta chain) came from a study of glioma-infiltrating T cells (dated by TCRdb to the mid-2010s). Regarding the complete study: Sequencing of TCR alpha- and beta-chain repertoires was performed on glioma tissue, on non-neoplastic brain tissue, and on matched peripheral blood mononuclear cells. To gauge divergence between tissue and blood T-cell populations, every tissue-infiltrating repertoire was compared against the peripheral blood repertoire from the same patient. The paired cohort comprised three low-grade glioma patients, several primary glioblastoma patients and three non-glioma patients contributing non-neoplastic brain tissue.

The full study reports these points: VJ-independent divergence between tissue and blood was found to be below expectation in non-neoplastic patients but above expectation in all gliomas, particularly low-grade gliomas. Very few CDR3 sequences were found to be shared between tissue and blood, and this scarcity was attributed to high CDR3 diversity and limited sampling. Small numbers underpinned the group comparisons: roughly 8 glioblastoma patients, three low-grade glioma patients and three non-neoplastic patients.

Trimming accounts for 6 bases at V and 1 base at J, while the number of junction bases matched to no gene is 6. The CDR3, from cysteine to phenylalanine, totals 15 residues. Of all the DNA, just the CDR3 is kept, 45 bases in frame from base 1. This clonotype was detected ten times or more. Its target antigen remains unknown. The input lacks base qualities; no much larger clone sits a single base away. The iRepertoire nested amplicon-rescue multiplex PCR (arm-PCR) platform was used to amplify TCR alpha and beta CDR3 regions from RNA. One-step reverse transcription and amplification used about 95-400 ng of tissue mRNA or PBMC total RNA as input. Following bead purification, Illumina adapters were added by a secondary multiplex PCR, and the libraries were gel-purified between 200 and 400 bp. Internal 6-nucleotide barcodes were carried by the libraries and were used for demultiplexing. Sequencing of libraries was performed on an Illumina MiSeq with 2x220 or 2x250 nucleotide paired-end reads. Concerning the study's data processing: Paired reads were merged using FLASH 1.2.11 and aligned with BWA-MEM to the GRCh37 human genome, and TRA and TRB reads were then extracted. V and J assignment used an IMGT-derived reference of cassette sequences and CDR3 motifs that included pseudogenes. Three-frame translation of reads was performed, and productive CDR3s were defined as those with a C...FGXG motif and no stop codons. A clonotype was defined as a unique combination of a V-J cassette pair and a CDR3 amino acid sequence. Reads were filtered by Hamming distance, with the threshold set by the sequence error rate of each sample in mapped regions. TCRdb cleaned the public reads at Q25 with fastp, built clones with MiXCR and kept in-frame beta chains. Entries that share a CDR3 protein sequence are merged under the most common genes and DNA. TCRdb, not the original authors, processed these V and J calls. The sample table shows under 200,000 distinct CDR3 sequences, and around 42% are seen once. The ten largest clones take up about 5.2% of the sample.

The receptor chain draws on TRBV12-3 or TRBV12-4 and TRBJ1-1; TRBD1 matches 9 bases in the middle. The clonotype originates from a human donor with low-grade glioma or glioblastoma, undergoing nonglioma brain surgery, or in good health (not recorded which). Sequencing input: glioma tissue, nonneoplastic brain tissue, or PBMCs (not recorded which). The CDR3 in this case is CASSRDRGTNTEAFF. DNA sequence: TGTGCCAGCAGCCGAGACAGGGGGACGAACACTGAAGCTTTCTTT.